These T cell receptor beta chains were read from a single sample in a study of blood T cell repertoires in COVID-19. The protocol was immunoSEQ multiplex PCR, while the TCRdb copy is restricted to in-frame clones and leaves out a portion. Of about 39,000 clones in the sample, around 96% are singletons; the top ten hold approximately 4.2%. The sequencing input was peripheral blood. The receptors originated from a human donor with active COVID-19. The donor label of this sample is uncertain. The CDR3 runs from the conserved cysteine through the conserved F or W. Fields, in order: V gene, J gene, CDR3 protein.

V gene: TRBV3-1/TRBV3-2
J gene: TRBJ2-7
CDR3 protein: CASSQVLSGAYEQYF

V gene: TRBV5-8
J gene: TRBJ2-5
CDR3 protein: CASSETAGRLAETQYF

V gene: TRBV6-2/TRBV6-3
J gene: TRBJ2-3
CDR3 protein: CASSYPLTIGADTQYF

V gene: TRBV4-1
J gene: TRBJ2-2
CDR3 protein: CASFGARGGELFF

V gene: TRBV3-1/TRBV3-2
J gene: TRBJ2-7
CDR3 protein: CASSHIAGGLTYEQYF

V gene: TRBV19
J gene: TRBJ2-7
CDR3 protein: CASSAAAGGGYEQYF

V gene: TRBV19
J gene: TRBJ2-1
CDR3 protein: CASSTPVGSGRPPFNEQFF

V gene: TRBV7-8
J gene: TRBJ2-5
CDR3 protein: CASSLAGGGGETQYF

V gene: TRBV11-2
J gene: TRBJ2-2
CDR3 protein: CASSLLGRGSSGELFF

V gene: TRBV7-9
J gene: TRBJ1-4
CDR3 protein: CASSPRTGFEKLFF

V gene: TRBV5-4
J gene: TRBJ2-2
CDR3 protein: CASSRIDRGAGELFF

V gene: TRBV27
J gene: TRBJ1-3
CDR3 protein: CASTPIGGDLSGNTIYF

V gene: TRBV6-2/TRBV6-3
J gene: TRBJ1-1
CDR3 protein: CASSRRDRRNTEAFF

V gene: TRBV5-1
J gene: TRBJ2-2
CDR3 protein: CASSPLESTGELFF

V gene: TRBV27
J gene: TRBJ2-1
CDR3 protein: CASTGLAGVHEQFF

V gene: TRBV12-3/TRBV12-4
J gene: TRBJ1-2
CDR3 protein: CASSLLTSDGYTF

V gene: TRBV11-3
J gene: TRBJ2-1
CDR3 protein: CASSPHGDRLYNEQFF

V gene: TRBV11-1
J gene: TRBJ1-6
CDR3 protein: CASSLSGTGNSPLHF

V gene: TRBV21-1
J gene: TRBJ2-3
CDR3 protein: CASSIMEQGVSDTQYF

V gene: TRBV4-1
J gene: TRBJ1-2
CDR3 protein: CASSQERRQGGYTF

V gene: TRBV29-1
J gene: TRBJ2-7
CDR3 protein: CSAGDRGYEQYF

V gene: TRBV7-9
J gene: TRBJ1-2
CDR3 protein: CASSSGQAPLYGYTF

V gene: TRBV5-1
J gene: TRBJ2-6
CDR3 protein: CASSLVEAAGANVLTF

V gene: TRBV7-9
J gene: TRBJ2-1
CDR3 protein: CASSPDRGGAGDPPEQFF

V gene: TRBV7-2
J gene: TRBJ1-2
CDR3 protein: CASSLVGGTTFGYTF

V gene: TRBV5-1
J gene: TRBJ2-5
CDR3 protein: CASTLAGVEETQYF

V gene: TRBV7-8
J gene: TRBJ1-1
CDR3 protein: CASSLNPGYTEAFF

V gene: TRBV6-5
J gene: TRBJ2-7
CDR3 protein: CASSFRQGEQYF

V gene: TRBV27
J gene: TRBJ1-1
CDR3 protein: CASRLGGTGTEAFF

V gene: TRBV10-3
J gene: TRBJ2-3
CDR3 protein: CAISVLSGGNTDTQYF

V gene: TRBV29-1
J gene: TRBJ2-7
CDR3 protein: CSTGGTGSYEQYF

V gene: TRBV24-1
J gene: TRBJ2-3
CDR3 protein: CATSPGEFPDTQYF

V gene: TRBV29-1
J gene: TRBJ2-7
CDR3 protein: CSGKQGSYEQYF